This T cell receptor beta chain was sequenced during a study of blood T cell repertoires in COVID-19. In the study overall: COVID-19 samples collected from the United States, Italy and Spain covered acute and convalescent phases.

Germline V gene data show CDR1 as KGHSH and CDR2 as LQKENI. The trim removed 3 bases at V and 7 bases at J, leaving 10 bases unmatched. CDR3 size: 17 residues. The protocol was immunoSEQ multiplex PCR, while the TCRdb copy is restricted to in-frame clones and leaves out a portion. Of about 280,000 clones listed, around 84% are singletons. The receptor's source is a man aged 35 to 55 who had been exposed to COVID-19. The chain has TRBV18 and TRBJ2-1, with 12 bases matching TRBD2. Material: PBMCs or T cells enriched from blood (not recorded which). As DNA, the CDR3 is TGTGCCAGCTCACCCTCCATGACTAGCGGGAGTATAAATGAGCAGTTCTTC. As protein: CASSPSMTSGSINEQFF.